This entry lists 24 T cell receptor beta chains sequenced from one sample in a study of T cells in Graves' hyperthyroidism and ophthalmopathy (dated by TCRdb to the late 2010s). Library prep was done by multiplex PCR. The reads were generated on an Illumina HiSeq 2000. The TCR beta CDR3 regions were amplified from RNA transcripts. A first-round RT-PCR of the TCR CDR3 used the HTBI primer set with the Qiagen OneStep RT-PCR kit. TCRdb took the public reads, trimmed them with fastp at Q25, ran MiXCR for clone calling and kept in-frame beta chains. Merged by CDR3 protein, the rows form single entries marked with the most common genes and DNA. Counted in this sample were 500,000 to 650,000 distinct CDR3 sequences; 40% to 50% of them appeared once. The ten largest clonotypes hold roughly 45% of the sample. The sequenced sample consisted of peripheral blood or thyroid tissue (not recorded which). Receptors originate from an adult woman with Graves' disease, either hyperthyroidism or ophthalmopathy (not recorded which).

Note on this clonotype: Since a much larger clone is just one base distant, this may be a read error. V usage is TRBV5-1 and J usage is TRBJ2-5; unclear D gene. Germline lookup yields CDR1 SGHRS and CDR2 YFSETQ. The V end was cut by 0 bases, the J end by 2 bases, with 8 bases between. This CDR3 has 14 residues. The CDR3, as DNA: TGCGCCAGCAGCTTGGCCTCACCACAAGAGACCCAGTACTTC. Amino acids: CASSLASPQETQYF.

This clonotype was observed many times. This chain connects TRBV6-5 to TRBJ1-3, with TRBD1 matching over 7 bases. There are 16 residues in the CDR3. V dropped 8 bases and J dropped 0; count of bases not matched to a gene: 10. The V gene's germline CDR1 is MNHEY and CDR2 SVGAGI. CDR3 region: CASAKGQFHSGNTIYF. CDR3 nucleotide sequence: TGTGCCAGCGCGAAGGGACAGTTTCACTCTGGAAACACCATATATTTT.

This clonotype was recorded many times. The V and J genes are TRBV14 and TRBJ1-2; D perhaps matches TRBD1 (5 bases). This CDR3 is built from 13 residues. Germline CDR1 SGHDN, CDR2 FVKESK. V was cut by 1 base and J by 5 bases, with 8 bases left in between. The CDR3 sequence: CASSQGTTYGYTF. CDR3 sequence (DNA): TGTGCCAGCAGCCAAGGGACAACGTATGGCTACACCTTC.

This clonotype has ten or more counts. This chain joins TRBV20-1 and TRBJ2-7, with 8 bases fitting TRBD2. The germline V gene encodes CDR1 DFQATT and CDR2 SNEGSKA (reference sequence). Trimming at V came to 5 bases and at J to 3 bases, leaving 9 bases not matched to a gene. The CDR3 has 14 amino acids. The CDR3 sequence is CSALSTGLGYEQYF. As DNA, the CDR3 is TGCAGTGCTCTCTCGACGGGACTAGGCTACGAGCAGTACTTC.

This clonotype was recorded a few times. The chain carries TRBV3-1 and TRBJ1-2; D remains unclear. The CDR3 totals 15 residues. With 1 base removed from V and 2 bases from J, the gap between germline ends came to 11 bases. Germline assignment: CDR1 LGHDT and CDR2 YNNKEL (reference sequence). In DNA form, the CDR3 reads TGTGCCAGCAGCCAAGGGGTAGAACTCAACTATGGCTACACCTTC. It yields the protein CASSQGVELNYGYTF. The variable domain in full, completed from reference TRBV3-1 and TRBJ1-2, reads DTAVSQTPKYLVTQMGNDKSIKCEQNLGHDTMYWYKQDSKKFLKIMFSYNNKELIINETVPNRFSPKSPDKAHLNLHINSLELGDSAVYFCASSQGVELNYGYTFGSGTRLTVV.

The V call is TRBV19, the J call TRBJ1-2, with unresolved D. The germline V and J ends were trimmed by 5 bases and 2 bases, with 15 bases remaining between them. Germline V gives CDR1 LNHDA, CDR2 SQIVND (reference sequence). This CDR3 has 15 residues. The CDR3 bases are TGTGCCAGTAGTCCCATGCAGGAAACAAACTATGGCTACACCTTC. Translating gives CASSPMQETNYGYTF.

The chain has TRBV2 and TRBJ1-2; no reliable D call. Trimming shortened V by 4 bases and J by 4 bases, and 13 bases separated the two germline ends. Germline CDR1 reads SNHLY; CDR2 reads FYNNEI. The CDR3 is made up of 14 amino acids. The CDR3 region has the DNA TGTGCCAGCAGTGCCAGAGGACTCACCTATGGCTACACCTTC. Protein: CASSARGLTYGYTF.

This clonotype came up many times. The V call is TRBV24-1, the J call TRBJ2-2; tentatively, D is TRBD1 (6 bases). Trimming shortened V by 7 bases and J by 5 bases, and 10 bases separated the two germline ends. Looked up from germline, CDR1 is KGHDR and CDR2 is SFDVKD. The CDR3 has 13 amino acids. The CDR3 loop is CATRQGETGELFF. The CDR3, as DNA: TGTGCCACCAGACAGGGTGAAACCGGGGAGCTGTTTTTT.

V is TRBV20-1 and J is TRBJ2-3, with D perhaps matching TRBD2 (6 bases). CDR3 length: 13 residues. V was trimmed by 5 bases and J by 6 bases, leaving 15 bases between them. Germline V CDR1 and CDR2: DFQATT, SNEGSKA (reference sequence). Here the CDR3 reads CSAGGSVGDTQYF. The CDR3 DNA follows: TGCAGTGCTGGAGGGTCCGTGGGGGATACGCAGTATTTT.

This chain connects TRBV10-3 to TRBJ2-5, with D maybe TRBD2 (6 bases). The tail of the sequence fits TRBJ2-1 better, so the J call may be wrong. The CDR3 spans 13 residues. The germline CDR1 and CDR2 sequences are ENHRY and SYGVKD. The CDR3 reads CAIRPRLENEQFF. In nucleotides, the CDR3 is TGTGCCATCAGACCAAGACTAGAGAATGAGCAGTTCTTC.

This clonotype was counted a few times. At one end the junction does not follow the germline gene, possibly because of a read error. The V gene is TRBV2, the J gene TRBJ2-5; D possibly corresponds to TRBD2 (7 bases). The CDR3 is 14 residues long. CDR1 and CDR2 (germline): SNHLY, FYNNEI. This CDR3 is CASSLGGGQEAQYF. The CDR3 nucleotides are TGTGCCAGCAGTCTAGGGGGAGGGCAAGAGGCCCAGTACTTC.

This clonotype showed up just a few times. The chain is built from TRBV6-5 and TRBJ2-7; 11 bases are shared with TRBD2. Germline V gene sequence: CDR1 MNHEY, CDR2 SVGAGI. Trimming cost V 7 bases and J 4 bases; bases outside gene matches: 9. This CDR3 contains 15 residues. CDR3 nucleotides: TGTGCCAGCACCCCGACTAGCGGGAAGAATTACGAGCAGTACTTC. Translation gives CASTPTSGKNYEQYF.

There are many counts of this clonotype. The chain uses TRBV7-9 and TRBJ2-2; the D is unclear. This CDR3 contains 13 residues. V dropped 5 bases and J dropped 0 bases, with 4 bases sitting between them. CDR1 and CDR2 from the germline V gene are SEHNR and FQNEAQ (reference sequence). The CDR3 loop reads CASSTANTGELFF. CDR3 in DNA: TGTGCCAGCAGCACCGCGAACACCGGGGAGCTGTTTTTT.

The rearrangement links TRBV20-1 to TRBJ1-2, with 7 bases fitting TRBD1. Germline V gives CDR1 DFQATT, CDR2 SNEGSKA (reference sequence). Trimming removed 0 bases from V and 6 bases from J; junction bases left unmatched: 7. CDR3 length: 14 amino acids. In DNA form, the CDR3 reads TGCAGTGCTAGAGATAGTGACAGGGTCGATGGCTACACCTTC. Its protein is CSARDSDRVDGYTF.

This clonotype occurred many times. V is TRBV29-1 and J is TRBJ2-7; the match to TRBD1 covers 9 bases. The CDR3 spans 14 residues. The germline gives CDR1 SQVTM, CDR2 ANQGSEA. The J segment lost 3 bases and the V segment lost 0 bases, leaving 3 bases of the junction unmatched. This CDR3 reads CSVEEDRGDYEQYF. DNA for the CDR3: TGCAGCGTTGAAGAGGACAGGGGTGACTACGAGCAGTACTTC.

This clonotype showed up many times. V is TRBV5-1 and J is TRBJ1-2, with TRBD1 matching 8 bases. The CDR3 is 16 amino acids. The V gene end was trimmed by 3 bases and the J gene end by 7 bases; junction bases not matched to a gene: 14. Per the germline V gene, CDR1 is SGHRS and CDR2 is YFSETQ. Here the CDR3 reads CASSWGGQGRLSGYTF. CDR3 DNA sequence: TGCGCCAGCAGCTGGGGCGGACAGGGAAGGTTGAGTGGCTACACCTTC.

This clonotype was recorded at least ten times. The chain couples TRBV2 to TRBJ1-6; TRBD1 matches at 8 bases. Germline V lookup: CDR1 SNHLY, CDR2 FYNNEI. The CDR3 covers 16 residues. The V and J ends lost 6 bases and 7 bases, in that order; junction bases with no gene match: 11. The DNA of the CDR3 is TGTGCCAGCAGCCGGCGGAGGACAGGGCAGAATTCACCCCTCCACTTT. This gives the protein CASSRRRTGQNSPLHF.

In this sample, this clonotype turned up many times. The CDR3 nucleotides read TGCAGTGCTAGAGGTGGCATGAACACTGAAGCTTTCTTT. It encodes CSARGGMNTEAFF. V and J are TRBV20-1 and TRBJ1-1; no definite D call. This CDR3 has 13 amino acids. From germline, CDR1 is DFQATT and CDR2 SNEGSKA (reference sequence). V lost 1 base and J 0 bases, leaving 6 bases between the germline ends.

This sequence joins TRBV7-8 and TRBJ1-2; D remains unclear. Per the germline V gene, CDR1 is SGHVS and CDR2 is FQNEAQ. The CDR3 is 12 residues long. Between the trimmed V and J ends, which lost 1 base and 8 bases, there was a span of 8 bases. The CDR3 DNA follows: TGTGCCAGCAGCTTAGTAGGCGTGGGCTACACCTTC. It is translated as CASSLVGVGYTF.

This clonotype was seen ten or more times. The chain uses TRBV4-2 and TRBJ1-4; tentatively, D is TRBD1 (6 bases). The CDR3 sequence is 15 residues long. Per germline, CDR1 LGHNA and CDR2 YNFKEQ. V was trimmed by 4 bases and J by 7 bases, leaving 16 bases between them. The CDR3 DNA reads TGTGCCAGCAGCCCAGACAGGTCGTGGGGTGAAAAACTGTTTTTT. Translation gives CASSPDRSWGEKLFF.

V and J are TRBV5-5 and TRBJ1-1; no clear D gene. Germline V lookup: CDR1 SGHKS, CDR2 YYEKEE (reference sequence). Between the trimmed V and J ends, which lost 4 bases and 0 bases, there was a span of 13 bases. This CDR3 has 15 amino acids. The DNA of the CDR3 is TGTGCCAGCAGCCCATGGGGAGGGTTGAACACTGAAGCTTTCTTT. Translation gives CASSPWGGLNTEAFF.

This clonotype was picked up many times. The J gene is TRBJ2-2, the V gene TRBV20-1, with TRBD2 as a possible D gene (5 bases). Germline V CDR1 and CDR2: DFQATT, SNEGSKA (reference sequence). The ends were cut back, 7 bases at V and 5 bases at J, with 11 bases in the middle. The CDR3 runs to 12 residues. The CDR3 sequence: CSVSEGTGELFF. CDR3 bases: TGCAGTGTGAGTGAGGGAACCGGGGAGCTGTTTTTT.

Notes on this clonotype: A read error may account for a junction end that differs from germline. The V call is TRBV10-3, the J call TRBJ1-1, with 10 bases fitting TRBD1. Looked up from germline, CDR1 is ENHRY and CDR2 is SYGVKD. The CDR3 sequence is 19 residues long. CDR3 nucleotide sequence: TGTGCCAGCAGTTTCCTAGTCCGGGACAGGGGATGGAGGAACACTGAAGCTTTCTTT. This sequence encodes CASSFLVRDRGWRNTEAFF.

This clonotype was seen ten or more times. The CDR3 nucleotides are TGTGCCAGCAGTCATGCGGACGCATACGAGCAGTACTTC. Its translation: CASSHADAYEQYF. The chain has TRBV4-2 and TRBJ2-7; D call uncertain. Trimming left V 6 bases short and J 4 bases short, with 13 bases between. Germline CDR1 reads LGHNA; CDR2 reads YNFKEQ. CDR3 length: 13 amino acids.